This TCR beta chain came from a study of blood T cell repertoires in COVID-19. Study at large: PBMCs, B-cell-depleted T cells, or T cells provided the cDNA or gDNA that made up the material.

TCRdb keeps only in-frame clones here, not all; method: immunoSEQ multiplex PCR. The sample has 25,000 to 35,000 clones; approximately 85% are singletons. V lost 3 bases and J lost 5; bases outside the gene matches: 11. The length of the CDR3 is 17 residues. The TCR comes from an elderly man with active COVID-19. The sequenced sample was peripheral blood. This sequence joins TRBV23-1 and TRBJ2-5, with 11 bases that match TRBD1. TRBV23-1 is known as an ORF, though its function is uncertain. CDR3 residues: CASSHCLGQGARETQYF. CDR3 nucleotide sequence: TGCGCCAGCAGTCACTGCTTAGGACAGGGGGCAAGGGAGACCCAGTACTTC.